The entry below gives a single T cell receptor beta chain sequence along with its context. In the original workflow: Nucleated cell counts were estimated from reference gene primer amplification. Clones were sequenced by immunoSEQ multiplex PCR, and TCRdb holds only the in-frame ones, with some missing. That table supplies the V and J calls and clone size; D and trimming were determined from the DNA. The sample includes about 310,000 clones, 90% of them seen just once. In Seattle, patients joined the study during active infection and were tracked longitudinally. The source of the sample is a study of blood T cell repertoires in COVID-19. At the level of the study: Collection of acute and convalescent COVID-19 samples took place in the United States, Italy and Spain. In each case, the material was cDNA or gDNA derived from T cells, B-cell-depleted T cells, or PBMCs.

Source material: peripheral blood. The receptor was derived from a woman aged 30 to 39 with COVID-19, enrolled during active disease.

The CDR3 DNA reads TGTGCCAGCAGAACTGGGGGACAGGCAAACACTGAAGCTTTCTTT. It translates to CASRTGGQANTEAFF. The rearrangement links TRBV7-9 to TRBJ1-1; 8 bases are a match to TRBD1. The J segment lost 2 bases and the V segment lost 6 bases, leaving 8 bases of the junction unmatched. The CDR3 has 15 amino acids. Looked up from germline, CDR1 is SEHNR and CDR2 is FQNEAQ (reference sequence).